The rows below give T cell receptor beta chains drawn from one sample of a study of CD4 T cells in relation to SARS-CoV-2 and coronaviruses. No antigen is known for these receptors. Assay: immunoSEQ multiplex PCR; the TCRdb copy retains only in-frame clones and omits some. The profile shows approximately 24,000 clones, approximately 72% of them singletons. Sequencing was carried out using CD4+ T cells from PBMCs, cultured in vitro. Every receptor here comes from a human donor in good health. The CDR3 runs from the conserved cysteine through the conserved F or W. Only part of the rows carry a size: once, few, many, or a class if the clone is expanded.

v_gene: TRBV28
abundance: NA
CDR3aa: CASSSMGGQGDEKLFF

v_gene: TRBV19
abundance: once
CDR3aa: CASSKQQGAQTEAFF

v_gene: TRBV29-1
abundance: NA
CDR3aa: CSVRGETQYF

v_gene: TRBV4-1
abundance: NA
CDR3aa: CASSQDPGGMDEQFF

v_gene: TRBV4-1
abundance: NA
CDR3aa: CASSQGTSEETQYF

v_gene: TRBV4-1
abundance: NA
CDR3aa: CASSLLLNVPYEQYF

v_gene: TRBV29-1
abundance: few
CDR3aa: CSVAPTGNTEAFF

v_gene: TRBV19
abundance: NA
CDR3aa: CASSMGPGVVYEQYF

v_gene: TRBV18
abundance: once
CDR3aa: CASSPGVGTRSFF

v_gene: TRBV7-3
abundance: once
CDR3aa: CASSLTTGNTIYF

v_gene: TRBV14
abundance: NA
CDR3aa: CASSNPGGVMESSYEQYF

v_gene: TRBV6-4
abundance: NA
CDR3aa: CASSETGLATDTQYF

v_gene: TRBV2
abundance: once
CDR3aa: CASRAGTYQETQYF

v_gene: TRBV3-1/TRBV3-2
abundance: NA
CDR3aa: CASSQRGSSYEQYF

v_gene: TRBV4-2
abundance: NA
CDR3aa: CASSQGTGVGTDTQYF

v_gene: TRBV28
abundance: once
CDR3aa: CASSESDRGTYNEQFF

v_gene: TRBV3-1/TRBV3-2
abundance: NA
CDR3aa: CASSLSPQGATEAFF

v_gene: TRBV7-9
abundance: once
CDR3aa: CASSRGTAPEAFF

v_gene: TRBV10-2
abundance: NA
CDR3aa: CASRDSDTDTQYF

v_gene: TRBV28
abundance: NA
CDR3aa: CASSSLSSGGASTDTQYF

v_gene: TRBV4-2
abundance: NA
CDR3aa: CASSQEWIGRTEAFF

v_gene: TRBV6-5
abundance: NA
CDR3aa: CASSYSKGFNEQFF

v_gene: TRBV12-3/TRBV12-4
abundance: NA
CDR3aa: CASRKGTNTEAFF

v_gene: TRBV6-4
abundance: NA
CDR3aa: CASSEGTSGQETQYF

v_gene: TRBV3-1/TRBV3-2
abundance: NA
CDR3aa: CASSPWTGKGLGTEAFF

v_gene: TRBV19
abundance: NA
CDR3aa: CASSIKGTSDGYTF

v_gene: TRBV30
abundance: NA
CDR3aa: CAWGPNTEAFF

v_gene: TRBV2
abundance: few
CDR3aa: CASSVYGEGNQPQHF

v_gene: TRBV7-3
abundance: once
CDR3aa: CASSLLGMRDRTEAFF

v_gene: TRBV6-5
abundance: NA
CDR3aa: CASSDRGQGLTEAFF

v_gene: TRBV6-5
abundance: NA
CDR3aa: CASSPGTDGNTIYF

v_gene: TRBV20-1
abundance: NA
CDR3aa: CSASGETQYF

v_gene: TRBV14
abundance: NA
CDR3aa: CASSQDVTDYNEQFF

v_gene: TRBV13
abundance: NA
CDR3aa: CASSFGPSYEQYF

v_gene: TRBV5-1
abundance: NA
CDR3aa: CASSWVAENTEAFF

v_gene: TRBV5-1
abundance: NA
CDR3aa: CASSLSLRQGHTGELFF

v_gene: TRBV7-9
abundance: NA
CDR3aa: CASSGSAGGGNEKLFF

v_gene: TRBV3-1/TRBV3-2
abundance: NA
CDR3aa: CASSALGGRGNTGELFF

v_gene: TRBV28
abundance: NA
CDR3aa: CASRPGMVGELFF

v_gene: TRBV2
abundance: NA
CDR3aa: CASVTHSSSYEQYF

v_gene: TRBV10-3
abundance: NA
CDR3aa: CAISEFGDDSNQPQHF

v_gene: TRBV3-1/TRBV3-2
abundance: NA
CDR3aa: CASSPRDRNTEAFF

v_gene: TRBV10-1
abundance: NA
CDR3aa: CASSTGGTGTGELFF

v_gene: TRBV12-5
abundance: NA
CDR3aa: CASGLVLGRGIDTQYF

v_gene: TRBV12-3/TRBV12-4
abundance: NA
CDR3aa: CASTSFLNTEAFF

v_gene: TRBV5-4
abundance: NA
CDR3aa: CASSPPRAASGANVLTF

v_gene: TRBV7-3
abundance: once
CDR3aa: CASSAGPTEAFF

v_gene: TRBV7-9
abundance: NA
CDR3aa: CASSPTRGSGSVFYEQYF

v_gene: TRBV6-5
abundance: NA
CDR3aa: CASRGSGSNTEAFF